The 15 T cell receptor beta chains below all came from one sample that was sequenced in a study of blood T cell repertoires in COVID-19. TCRdb's copy holds only in-frame clones and misses some; the assay was immunoSEQ multiplex PCR. The sample includes under 100,000 clones, 89% seen only once; the top ten take more than 4.5%. The specimen sequenced was peripheral blood. Receptors originate from a man in his sixties with COVID-19, enrolled during active disease.

This chain uses TRBV7-2 with TRBJ2-7, with D tentatively TRBD2 (6 bases). CDR1 and CDR2 from the germline V gene are SGHTA and FQGNSA. Trimming removed 4 bases from V and 5 bases from J, with 15 bases in between. This CDR3 has 14 amino acids. The CDR3 is CASSSYTLAHEQYF. The CDR3 DNA is TGTGCCAGCAGCTCCTACACACTAGCCCACGAGCAGTACTTC.

The gene calls are TRBV7-6 and TRBJ2-1; TRBD2 aligns across 10 bases. Germline lookup yields CDR1 SGHVS and CDR2 FNYEAQ. CDR3 length equals 16 residues. J was trimmed by 9 bases and V by 2 bases; bases with no gene match: 10. As DNA, the CDR3 is TGTGCCAGCAGCTTACCCATCCTAGCGGGAGAAGCTGAGCAGTTCTTC. Protein sequence: CASSLPILAGEAEQFF. Full variable domain (missing parts from reference TRBV7-6 and TRBJ2-1): GAGVSQSPRYKVTKRGQDVALRCDPISGHVSLYWYRQALGQGPEFLTYFNYEAQQDKSGLPNDRFSAERPEGSISTLTIQRTEQRDSAMYRCASSLPILAGEAEQFFGPGTRLTVL.

The V call is TRBV12-3 or TRBV12-4, the J call TRBJ2-7; TRBD1 matches at 7 bases. This CDR3 comprises 12 residues. J lost 13 bases, V lost 7 bases, and 13 bases had no gene match. This CDR3 reads CASNLGRDSIYF. The CDR3 DNA follows: TGTGCCAGCAACCTTGGCCGGGACAGCATCTACTTC.

The rearrangement uses TRBV28 and TRBJ2-2, with TRBD1 identical over 8 bases. V was pared by 4 bases and J by 3 bases, with 7 bases of the junction left unmatched. Germline V gives CDR1 MDHEN, CDR2 SYDVKM. The CDR3 contains 16 residues. CDR3 bases: TGTGCCAGCAGTTCGTCCGGGACAGGTTACACCGGGGAGCTGTTTTTT. The encoded protein is CASSSSGTGYTGELFF.

The chain carries TRBV28 and TRBJ1-2, with TRBD1 identical over 7 bases. In germline, CDR1 is MDHEN, CDR2 SYDVKM. CDR3 length: 14 amino acids. V dropped 5 bases and J dropped 8; count of bases not matched to a gene: 11. The CDR3 reads CASSREPRGLGYTF. The CDR3 nucleotides read TGTGCCAGCAGTAGGGAGCCGAGGGGGCTCGGCTACACCTTC.

The CDR3 DNA follows: TGTGCCAGCAGCCAAGTCGGGATTGTTAATGAAAAACTGTTTTTT. It codes for CASSQVGIVNEKLFF. The rearrangement joins TRBV3-1 (or the pseudogene TRBV3-2) to TRBJ1-4; D is unresolved. CDR1 LGHDT and CDR2 YNNKEL come from the germline V gene (reference sequence). Trimming pared 1 base from V and 4 bases from J, leaving 10 bases between. This CDR3 comprises 15 residues.

The CDR3 nucleotides read TGTGCCAGCAGTTTATGGAGGGGATCCGGTGGCTACACCTTC. It codes for CASSLWRGSGGYTF. V gene TRBV27 combines with J gene TRBJ1-2; D might be TRBD1 (5 bases). The CDR3 consists of 14 residues. Trimming pared 1 base from V and 7 bases from J, leaving 13 bases between. Germline lookup yields CDR1 MNHEY and CDR2 SMNVEV (reference sequence).

The rearrangement uses TRBV12-3 or TRBV12-4 and TRBJ1-1, with D tentatively TRBD1 (5 bases). The CDR3 loop spans 11 amino acids. The V end was cut by 6 bases, the J end by 11 bases, with 13 bases between. CDR3 sequence: CASRNRDFAFF. DNA of the CDR3: TGTGCCAGCAGGAACCGGGACTTCGCTTTCTTT.

J is TRBJ1-2 and V is TRBV7-9; 7 nucleotides match TRBD1. Germline-derived CDR1 and CDR2 are SEHNR and FQNEAQ (reference sequence). After removal of 4 bases from V and 2 bases from J, the junction contained 7 bases not matched to a gene. The CDR3 length is 15 residues. For the CDR3, the DNA is TGTGCCAGCAGCTCCGGACAGGTTCAGAACTATGGCTACACCTTC. Its translation is CASSSGQVQNYGYTF.

The J gene is TRBJ2-5, the V gene TRBV7-3; 7 bases line up with TRBD1. The DNA end is a closer match to TRBJ2-7, so the J assignment may be wrong. CDR3 length: 15 residues. In germline, CDR1 is SGHTA, CDR2 FQGTGA. The CDR3 DNA reads as TGTGCCAGCAGCATAGACAGGGCGAGCTCCTACGAGCAGTACTTC. This encodes CASSIDRASSYEQYF.

The J gene is TRBJ1-2, the V gene TRBV3-1 (or the pseudogene TRBV3-2); D might be TRBD1 (6 bases). V lost 1 base and J lost 4, with 10 bases in between. This CDR3 comprises 14 residues. CDR1 is LGHDT and CDR2 is YNNKEL in the germline V gene (reference sequence). The CDR3 region has the DNA TGTGCCAGCAGCCAAGGGGGGCGGACCTATGGCTACACCTTC. Residues: CASSQGGRTYGYTF.

The genes are TRBV6-2 or TRBV6-3 and TRBJ2-3; 14 bases are shared with TRBD2. The CDR3 contains 18 residues. Germline loops: CDR1 MNHEY, CDR2 SVGEGT. Unmatched junction bases numbered 9, after V lost 5 bases and J lost 2 bases. The CDR3 region is CASSPRLAGGIYTDTQYF. The CDR3 DNA sequence: TGTGCCAGCAGTCCCAGACTAGCGGGAGGGATTTACACAGATACGCAGTATTTT.

The rearrangement uses TRBV5-1 and TRBJ2-5; TRBD1 matches 7 bases. The CDR3 is made up of 15 amino acids. After removal of 0 bases from V and 7 bases from J, the junction contained 9 bases not matched to a gene. Germline CDR1 reads SGHRS; CDR2 reads YFSETQ. CDR3 nucleotides: TGCGCCAGCAGCTTGGGACAGGGAGATGGGGGGACCCAGTACTTC. It encodes CASSLGQGDGGTQYF.

The rearrangement joins TRBV30 to TRBJ1-1; 7 bases match TRBD1. This CDR3 is 13 amino acids long. In germline, CDR1 is GTSNPN, CDR2 SVGIG (reference sequence). V was clipped by 4 bases and J by 1 base; unmatched bases: 3. The CDR3 DNA sequence: TGTGCCTGGATGGGACAGCAGAACACTGAAGCTTTCTTT. Protein: CAWMGQQNTEAFF.

J is TRBJ2-1 and V is TRBV5-4, with TRBD2 matching over 7 bases. With 4 bases clipped from V and 10 bases from J, the junction kept 5 bases outside the gene matches. The germline gives CDR1 SGHNT, CDR2 YYREEE (reference sequence). The CDR3 contains 12 residues. CDR3 residues: CASSLIGGEQFF. CDR3 in DNA: TGTGCCAGCAGCCTTATCGGGGGGGAGCAGTTCTTC.